The clone carrying this T cell receptor (beta chain) was seen many times. Its matching antigen is unknown. V lost 7 bases, J lost 0 bases, and 20 bases stayed unmatched. CDR3 length: 19 amino acids. The V gene's germline CDR1 is MNHNS and CDR2 SASEGT. This record belongs to a study of Graves' ophthalmopathy and Graves' hyperthyroidism. General observations from the study: Blood was where most expanded thyroid clonotypes above 0.001 frequency also turned up.

Amplifying from RNA transcripts, the study obtained TCR beta CDR3 regions. RT-PCR was first run with HTBI primers, then multiplex PCR in a second round. A single record per CDR3 protein comes from TCRdb applying MiXCR to the multiplex PCR reads. The sample records 300,000 to 350,000 distinct CDR3 sequences, under 20% being singletons. The origin of this receptor is an adult man with Graves' ophthalmopathy. This chain uses TRBV6-1 with TRBJ1-2, with 7 nucleotides matching TRBD1. What was sequenced was peripheral blood. The CDR3 here is CASTGAGTVPGLTNYGYTF. CDR3 DNA sequence: TGTGCCAGCACTGGAGCGGGGACAGTTCCTGGCTTAACTAACTATGGCTACACCTTC.